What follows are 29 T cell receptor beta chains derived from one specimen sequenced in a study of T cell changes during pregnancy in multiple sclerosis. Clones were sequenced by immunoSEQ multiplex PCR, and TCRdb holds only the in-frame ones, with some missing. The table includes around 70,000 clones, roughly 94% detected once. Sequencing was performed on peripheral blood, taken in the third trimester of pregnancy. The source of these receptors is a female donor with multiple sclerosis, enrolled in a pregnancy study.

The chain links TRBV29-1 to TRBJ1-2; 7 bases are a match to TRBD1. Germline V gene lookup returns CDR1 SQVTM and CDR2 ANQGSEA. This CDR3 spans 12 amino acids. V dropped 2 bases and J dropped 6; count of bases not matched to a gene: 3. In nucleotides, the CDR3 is TGCAGCGTTGAACAGGGGGAGGATGGCTACACCTTC. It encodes CSVEQGEDGYTF.

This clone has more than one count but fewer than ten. DNA of the CDR3: TGCAGCGTTGATCGGACAGCGAACACTGAAGCTTTCTTT. Translating it yields CSVDRTANTEAFF. V and J are TRBV29-1 and TRBJ1-1; maybe TRBD1 (6 bases). Between the trimmed V and J ends, which lost 3 bases and 1 base, there was a span of 9 bases. The CDR3 runs 13 residues. CDR1 and CDR2 from the germline V gene are SQVTM and ANQGSEA.

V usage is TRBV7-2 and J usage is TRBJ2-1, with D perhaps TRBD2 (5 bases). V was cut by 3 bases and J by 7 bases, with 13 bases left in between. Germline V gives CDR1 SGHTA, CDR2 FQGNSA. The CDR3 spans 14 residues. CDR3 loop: CASSLGGLGNEQFF. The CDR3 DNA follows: TGTGCCAGCAGCTTGGGCGGGTTAGGGAATGAGCAGTTCTTC.

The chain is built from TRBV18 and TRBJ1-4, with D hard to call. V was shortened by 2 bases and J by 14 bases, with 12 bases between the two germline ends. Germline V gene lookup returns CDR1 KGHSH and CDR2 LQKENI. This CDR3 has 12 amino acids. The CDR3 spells CASSPEGNNLFF. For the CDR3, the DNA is TGTGCCAGCTCACCAGAGGGTAATAACCTGTTTTTT.

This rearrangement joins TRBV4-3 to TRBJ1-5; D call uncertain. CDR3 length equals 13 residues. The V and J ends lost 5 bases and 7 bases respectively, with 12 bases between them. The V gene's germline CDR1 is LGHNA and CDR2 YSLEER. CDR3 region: CASSVEGNQPQHF. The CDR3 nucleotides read TGCGCCAGCAGCGTCGAGGGTAACCAGCCCCAGCATTTT.

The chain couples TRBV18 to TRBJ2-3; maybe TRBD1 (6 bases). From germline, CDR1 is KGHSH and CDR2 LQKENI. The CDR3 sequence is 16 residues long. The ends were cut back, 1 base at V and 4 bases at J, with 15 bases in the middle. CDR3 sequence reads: CASSPRAGVDADTQYF. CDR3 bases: TGTGCCAGCTCACCACGCGCAGGGGTTGATGCAGATACGCAGTATTTT.

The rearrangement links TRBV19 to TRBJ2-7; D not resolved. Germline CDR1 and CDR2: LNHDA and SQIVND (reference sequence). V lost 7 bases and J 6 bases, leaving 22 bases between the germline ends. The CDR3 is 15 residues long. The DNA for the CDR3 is TGTGCCAGTAATACCCCGGGTCTAGGTCTAAGCGAGCAGTACTTC. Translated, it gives CASNTPGLGLSEQYF.

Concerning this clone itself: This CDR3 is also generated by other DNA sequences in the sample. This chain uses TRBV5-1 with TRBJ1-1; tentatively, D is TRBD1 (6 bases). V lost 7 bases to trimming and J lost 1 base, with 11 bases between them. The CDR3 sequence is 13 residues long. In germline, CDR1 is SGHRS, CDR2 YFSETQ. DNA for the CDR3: TGCGCCAGCTCTCGACAGGAGAACACTGAAGCTTTCTTT. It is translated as CASSRQENTEAFF.

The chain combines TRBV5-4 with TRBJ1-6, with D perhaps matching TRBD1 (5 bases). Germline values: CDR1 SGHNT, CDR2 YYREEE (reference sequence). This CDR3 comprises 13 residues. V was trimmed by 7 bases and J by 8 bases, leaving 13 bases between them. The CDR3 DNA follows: TGTGCCAGCCAACCCGCGGGGGATTCACCCCTCCACTTT. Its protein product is CASQPAGDSPLHF.

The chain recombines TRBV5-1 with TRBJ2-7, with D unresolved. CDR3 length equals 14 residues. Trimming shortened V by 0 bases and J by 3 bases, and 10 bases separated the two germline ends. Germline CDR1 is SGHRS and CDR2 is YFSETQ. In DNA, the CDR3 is TGCGCCAGCAGCTTGGCCCTCGCGAGCTACGAGCAGTACTTC. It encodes CASSLALASYEQYF.

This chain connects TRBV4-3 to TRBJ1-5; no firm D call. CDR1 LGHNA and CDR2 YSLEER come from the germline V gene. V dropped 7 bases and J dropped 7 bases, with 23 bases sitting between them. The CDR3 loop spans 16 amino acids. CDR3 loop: CASTSLMRLVRQPQHF. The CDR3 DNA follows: TGCGCCAGCACCTCCCTTATGAGGCTGGTGAGACAGCCCCAGCATTTT.

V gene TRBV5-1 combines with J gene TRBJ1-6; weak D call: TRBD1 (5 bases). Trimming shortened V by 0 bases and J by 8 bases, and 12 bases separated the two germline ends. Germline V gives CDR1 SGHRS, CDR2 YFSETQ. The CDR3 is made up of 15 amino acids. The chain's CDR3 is CASSLALTVDSPLHF. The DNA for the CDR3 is TGCGCCAGCAGCTTGGCGTTGACAGTCGATTCACCCCTCCACTTT.

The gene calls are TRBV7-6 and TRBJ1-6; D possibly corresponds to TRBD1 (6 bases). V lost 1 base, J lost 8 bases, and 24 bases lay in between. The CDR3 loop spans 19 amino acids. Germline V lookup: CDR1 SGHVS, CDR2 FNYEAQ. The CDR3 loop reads CASSLGAGAAPFGDSPLHF. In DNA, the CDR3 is TGTGCCAGCAGCTTAGGCGCAGGGGCCGCCCCATTCGGGGATTCACCCCTCCACTTT.

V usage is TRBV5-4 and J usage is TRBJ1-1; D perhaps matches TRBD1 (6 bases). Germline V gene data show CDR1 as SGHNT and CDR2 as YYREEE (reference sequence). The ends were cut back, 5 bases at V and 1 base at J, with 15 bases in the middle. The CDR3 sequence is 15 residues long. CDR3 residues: CASRLRTAPNTEAFF. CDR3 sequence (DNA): TGTGCCAGCAGGTTGAGGACAGCCCCGAACACTGAAGCTTTCTTT.

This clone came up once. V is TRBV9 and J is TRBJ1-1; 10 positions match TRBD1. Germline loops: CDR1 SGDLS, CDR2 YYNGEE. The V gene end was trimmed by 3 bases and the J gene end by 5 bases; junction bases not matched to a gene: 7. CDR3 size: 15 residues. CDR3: CASSERDRGETEAFF. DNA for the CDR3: TGTGCCAGCAGCGAGAGGGACAGGGGAGAAACTGAAGCTTTCTTT. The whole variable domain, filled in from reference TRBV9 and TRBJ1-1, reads DSGVTQTPKHLITATGQRVTLRCSPRSGDLSVYWYQQSLDQGLQFLIQYYNGEERAKGNILERFSAQQFPDLHSELNLSSLELGDSALYFCASSERDRGETEAFFGQGTRLTVV.

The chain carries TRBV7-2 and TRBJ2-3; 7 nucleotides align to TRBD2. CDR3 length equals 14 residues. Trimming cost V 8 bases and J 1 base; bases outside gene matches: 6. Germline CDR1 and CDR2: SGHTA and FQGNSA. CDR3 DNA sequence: TGTGCCAGCGGCGGGGGAGGGCGCACAGATACGCAGTATTTT. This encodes CASGGGGRTDTQYF. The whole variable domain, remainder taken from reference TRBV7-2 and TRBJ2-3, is GAGVSQSPSNKVTEKGKDVELRCDPISGHTALYWYRQSLGQGLEFLIYFQGNSAPDKSGLPSDRFSAERTGGSVSTLTIQRTQQEDSAVYLCASGGGGRTDTQYFGPGTRLTVL.

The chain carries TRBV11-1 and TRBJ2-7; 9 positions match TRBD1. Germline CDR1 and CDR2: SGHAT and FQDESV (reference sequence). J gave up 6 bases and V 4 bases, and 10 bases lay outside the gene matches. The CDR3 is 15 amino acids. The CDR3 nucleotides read TGTGCCAGCAGCTGGGGCGGGACAGGGCCCCCCGAGCAGTACTTC. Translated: CASSWGGTGPPEQYF.

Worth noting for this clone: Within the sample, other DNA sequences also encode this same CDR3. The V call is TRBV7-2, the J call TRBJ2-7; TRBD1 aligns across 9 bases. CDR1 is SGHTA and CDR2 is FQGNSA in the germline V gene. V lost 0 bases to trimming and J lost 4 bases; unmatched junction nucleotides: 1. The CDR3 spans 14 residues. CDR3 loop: CASSLAGQGYEQYF. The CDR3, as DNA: TGTGCCAGCAGCTTAGCGGGACAGGGATACGAGCAGTACTTC. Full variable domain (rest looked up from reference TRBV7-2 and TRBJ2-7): GAGVSQSPSNKVTEKGKDVELRCDPISGHTALYWYRQSLGQGLEFLIYFQGNSAPDKSGLPSDRFSAERTGGSVSTLTIQRTQQEDSAVYLCASSLAGQGYEQYFGPGTRLTVT.

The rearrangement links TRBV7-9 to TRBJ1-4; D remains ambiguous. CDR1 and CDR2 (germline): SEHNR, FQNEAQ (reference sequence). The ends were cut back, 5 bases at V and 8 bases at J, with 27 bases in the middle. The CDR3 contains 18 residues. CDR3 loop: CASSPRPRTVKRYEKLFF. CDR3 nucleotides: TGTGCCAGCAGCCCAAGGCCGCGGACTGTCAAGCGATACGAAAAACTGTTTTTT.

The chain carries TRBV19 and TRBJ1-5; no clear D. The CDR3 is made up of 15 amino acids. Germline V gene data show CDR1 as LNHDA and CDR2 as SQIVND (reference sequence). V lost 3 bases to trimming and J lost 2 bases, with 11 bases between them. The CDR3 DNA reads TGTGCCAGTAGTATTGCGGGTTGGGGCAATCAGCCCCAGCATTTT. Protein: CASSIAGWGNQPQHF.

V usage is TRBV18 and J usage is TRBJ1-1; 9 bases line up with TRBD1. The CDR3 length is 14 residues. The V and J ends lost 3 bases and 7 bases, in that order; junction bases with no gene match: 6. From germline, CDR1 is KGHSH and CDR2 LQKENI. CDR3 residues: CASSPQQGADEAFF. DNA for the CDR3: TGTGCCAGCTCACCCCAACAGGGGGCAGATGAAGCTTTCTTT.

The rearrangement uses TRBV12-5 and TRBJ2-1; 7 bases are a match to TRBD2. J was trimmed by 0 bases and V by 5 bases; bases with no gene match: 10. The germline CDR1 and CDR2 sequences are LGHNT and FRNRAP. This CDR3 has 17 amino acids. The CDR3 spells CASGPPLAASSYNEQFF. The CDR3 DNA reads TGTGCTAGTGGTCCCCCTCTAGCGGCGAGCTCCTACAATGAGCAGTTCTTC.

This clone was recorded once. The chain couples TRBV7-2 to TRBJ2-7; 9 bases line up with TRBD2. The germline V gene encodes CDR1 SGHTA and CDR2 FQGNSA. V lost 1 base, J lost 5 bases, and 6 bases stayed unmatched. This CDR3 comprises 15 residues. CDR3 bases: TGTGCCAGCAGCTTAGTAGCGGGGGCCGCTAACGAGCAGTACTTC. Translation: CASSLVAGAANEQYF.

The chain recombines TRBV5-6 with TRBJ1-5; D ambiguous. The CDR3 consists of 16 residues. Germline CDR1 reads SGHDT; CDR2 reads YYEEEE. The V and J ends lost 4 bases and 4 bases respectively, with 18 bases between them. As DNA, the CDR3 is TGTGCCAGCAGCCTTCGAACCATACAAGAAAATCAGCCCCAGCATTTT. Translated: CASSLRTIQENQPQHF.

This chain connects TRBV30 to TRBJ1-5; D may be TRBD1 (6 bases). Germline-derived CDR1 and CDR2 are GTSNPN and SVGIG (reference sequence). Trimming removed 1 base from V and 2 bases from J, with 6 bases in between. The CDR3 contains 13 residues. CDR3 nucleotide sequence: TGTGCCTGGAGTGGACAGGGCAATCAGCCCCAGCATTTT. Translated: CAWSGQGNQPQHF.

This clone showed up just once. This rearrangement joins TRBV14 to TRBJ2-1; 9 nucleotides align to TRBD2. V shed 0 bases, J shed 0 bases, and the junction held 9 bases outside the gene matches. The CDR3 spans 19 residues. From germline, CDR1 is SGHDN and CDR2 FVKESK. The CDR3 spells CASSQERLAAKSSYNEQFF. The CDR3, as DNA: TGTGCCAGCAGCCAAGAACGACTAGCGGCGAAAAGCTCCTACAATGAGCAGTTCTTC.

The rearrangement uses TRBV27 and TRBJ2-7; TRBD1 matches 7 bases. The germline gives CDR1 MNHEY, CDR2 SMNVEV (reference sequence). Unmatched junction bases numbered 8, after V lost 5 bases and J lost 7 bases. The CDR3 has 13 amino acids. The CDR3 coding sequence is TGTGCCAGCAGTCGACAGGGCCGAAAAGAGCAGTACTTC. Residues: CASSRQGRKEQYF.

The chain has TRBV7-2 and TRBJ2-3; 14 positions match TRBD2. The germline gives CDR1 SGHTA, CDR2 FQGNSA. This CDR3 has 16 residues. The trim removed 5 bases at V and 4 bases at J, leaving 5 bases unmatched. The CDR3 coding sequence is TGTGCCAGCAGCATGACTAGCGGGGGGGTATCAGATACGCAGTATTTT. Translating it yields CASSMTSGGVSDTQYF.

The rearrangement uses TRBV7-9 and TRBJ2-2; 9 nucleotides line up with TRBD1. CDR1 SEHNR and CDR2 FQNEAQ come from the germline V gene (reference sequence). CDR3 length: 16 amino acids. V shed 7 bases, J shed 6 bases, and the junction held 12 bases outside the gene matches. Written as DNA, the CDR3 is TGTGCCAGCACTATCCCGGGACAGGGTATTTCCGGGGAGCTGTTTTTT. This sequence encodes CASTIPGQGISGELFF. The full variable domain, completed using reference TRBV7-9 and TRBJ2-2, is DTGVSQNPRHKITKRGQNVTFRCDPISEHNRLYWYRQTLGQGPEFLTYFQNEAQLEKSRLLSDRFSAERPKGSFSTLEIQRTEQGDSAMYLCASTIPGQGISGELFFGEGSRLTVL.